This is a list of T cell receptor beta chains from one sample in a study of T cell responses to AZD1222 COVID-19 vaccine. Some clones are missing from TCRdb's copy, which holds only in-frame ones; the method was immunoSEQ multiplex PCR. The sample holds 150,000 or so clones, around 89% seen once. Here the sequenced sample was peripheral blood, taken on day 0 of AZD1222 vaccination. The source of these receptors is an adult in good health. Both conserved end residues are part of each CDR3. The D gene is left open where the match is weak. Size is stated for part of the rows, as once, few or many counts, or as a class when the clone is expanded.

TRBV2	TRBJ1-5	-	-	CASSRTVDQPQHF	TGTGCCAGCAGTAGGACGGTTGATCAGCCCCAGCATTTT
TRBV6-5	TRBJ2-7	-	-	CASTSRRVPYEQYF	TGTGCCAGCACGAGCAGGAGGGTCCCCTACGAGCAGTACTTC
TRBV4-2	TRBJ2-3	-	-	CASSQGSSGQDTQYF	TGTGCCAGCAGCCAAGGTTCCAGCGGCCAGGATACGCAGTATTTT
TRBV7-9	TRBJ1-2	-	-	CASSFKGTNYGYTF	TGTGCCAGCAGCTTCAAGGGAACTAACTATGGCTACACCTTC
TRBV4-3	TRBJ1-5	-	-	CASSQVRADQPQHF	TGCGCCAGCAGCCAAGTCCGGGCCGATCAGCCCCAGCATTTT
TRBV5-1	TRBJ2-3	-	-	CASSLGGTSTDTQYF	TGCGCCAGCAGCTTGGGCGGGACTAGCACAGATACGCAGTATTTT
TRBV5-6	TRBJ1-3	-	-	CASSLIGQRSGNTIYF	TGTGCCAGCAGCTTGATCGGACAGCGCTCTGGAAACACCATATATTTT
TRBV7-3	TRBJ1-1	-	-	CASSLQVSTEAFF	TGTGCCAGCAGCTTACAGGTTAGCACTGAAGCTTTCTTT
TRBV3-1/TRBV3-2	TRBJ2-6	-	-	CASSLSRDSGANVLTF	TGTGCCAGCAGCCTCTCTCGGGACTCTGGGGCCAACGTCCTGACTTTC
TRBV7-3	TRBJ1-1	-	-	CASSQTDNTEAFF	TGTGCCAGCAGCCAGACAGATAACACTGAAGCTTTCTTT
TRBV9	TRBJ2-1	few	TRBD2	CASSAGLADYNEQFF	TGTGCCAGCAGCGCGGGACTAGCGGACTACAATGAGCAGTTCTTC